Here is one T cell receptor beta chain with its context. The CDR3 sequence is 12 residues long. Trimming cost V 4 bases and J 16 bases, with 17 bases left between them. CDR1 MNHEY and CDR2 SMNVEV come from the germline V gene (reference sequence). This sample was taken from a study of shared clonotypes between healthy human individuals. TCRdb's table, derived via immunoSEQ multiplex PCR, lists solely in-frame clones and lacks some. This sample carries roughly 500,000 clones, 76% of them seen once, and the ten largest clones take over 10%. This chain joins TRBV27 and TRBJ2-1, with D possibly TRBD2 on 7 matching bases. This clonotype was sampled from a woman in her forties in good health. Some clones in this sample may be carry-over from other donors' samples. Specimen: PBMCs. The CDR3 nucleotides read TGTGCCAGCAGTTCGCAGGGGCGGGAGCTTTTCTTC. Its protein is CASSSQGRELFF.